This T cell receptor beta chain was identified in a study of CD8+ T cells in alopecia areata. Isolated RNA was reverse transcribed into cDNA used as the sequencing template. Libraries were prepared by immunoSEQ multiplex PCR; TCRdb keeps only in-frame clonotypes and omits some of them. The table lists 170,000 or so clones, roughly 50% of them singletons. General study points: Scalp clonality, together with expanded CD8+ clones among the top 100, fell significantly with tofacitinib.

CDR1 and CDR2 (germline): ENHRY, SYGVKD. V was trimmed by 2 bases and J by 2 bases, leaving 9 bases between them. The CDR3 runs 14 residues. Of note for this clone: Its target is not known.

This sample's treatment: oral pan-JAK inhibitor, 5-10 mg twice daily. The V call is TRBV10-3, the J call TRBJ1-2; D unclear. Sequences were derived from CD8+ T cells sorted from blood, sampled at week 24, from a patient treated with tofacitinib. The sequence derives from a human donor with alopecia areata. The CDR3 DNA is TGTGCCATCAGTGAGGGGCGGATGAACTATGGCTACACCTTC. Amino acids: CAISEGRMNYGYTF.